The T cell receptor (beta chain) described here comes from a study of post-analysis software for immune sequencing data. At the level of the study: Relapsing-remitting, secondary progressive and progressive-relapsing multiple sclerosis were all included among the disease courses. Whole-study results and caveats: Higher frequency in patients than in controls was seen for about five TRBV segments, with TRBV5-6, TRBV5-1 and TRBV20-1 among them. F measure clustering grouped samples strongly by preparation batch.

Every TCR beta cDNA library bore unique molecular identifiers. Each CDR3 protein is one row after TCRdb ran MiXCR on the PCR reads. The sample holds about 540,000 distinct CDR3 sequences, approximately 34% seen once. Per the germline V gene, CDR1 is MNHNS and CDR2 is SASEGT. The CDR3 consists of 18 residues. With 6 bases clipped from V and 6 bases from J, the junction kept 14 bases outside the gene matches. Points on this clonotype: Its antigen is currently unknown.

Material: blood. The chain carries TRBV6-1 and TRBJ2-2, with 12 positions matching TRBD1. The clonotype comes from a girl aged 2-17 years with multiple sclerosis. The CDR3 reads CASRPGTGGGRNAGELFF. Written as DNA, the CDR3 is TGTGCCAGCAGGCCCGGGACAGGGGGCGGCCGAAATGCCGGGGAGCTGTTTTTT.